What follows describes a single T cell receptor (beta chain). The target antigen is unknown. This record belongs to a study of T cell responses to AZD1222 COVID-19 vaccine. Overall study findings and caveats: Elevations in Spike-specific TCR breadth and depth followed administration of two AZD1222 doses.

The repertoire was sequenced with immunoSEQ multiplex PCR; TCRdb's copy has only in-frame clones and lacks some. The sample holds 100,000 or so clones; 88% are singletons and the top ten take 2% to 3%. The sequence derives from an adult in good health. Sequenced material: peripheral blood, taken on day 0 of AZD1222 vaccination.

The CDR3 loop is CASSLERGGTDTQYF. The CDR3, as DNA: TGTGCCAGCAGCTTAGAGAGAGGGGGCACAGATACGCAGTATTTT. The chain uses TRBV11-2 and TRBJ2-3; D may be TRBD1 or TRBD2 (5 bases each). The CDR3 sequence is 15 residues long. From germline, CDR1 is SGHAT and CDR2 FQNNGV. The V and J ends lost 0 bases and 1 base respectively, with 8 bases between them.